This T cell receptor (beta chain) derives from a study of blood T cell repertoires in COVID-19. About the research overall: The analysed material was cDNA or gDNA that came from T cells, B-cell-depleted T cells, or PBMCs.

Authors' data handling: Reference gene primer amplification yielded estimated nucleated cell counts. TCRdb's copy holds only in-frame clones and misses some; the assay was immunoSEQ multiplex PCR. That table gives V, J and clone size, and the DNA gave D and trimming. The data hold fewer than 100,000 clones, with more than 65% observed a single time. Trimming left V 6 bases short and J 4 bases short, with 18 bases between. Germline CDR1 reads LNHDA; CDR2 reads SQIVND (reference sequence). The CDR3 contains 16 residues. The genes are TRBV19 and TRBJ2-2, with D uncertain. Sequencing used peripheral blood. The origin of this receptor is a man aged 45 to 65 with acute or convalescent COVID-19. The CDR3 reads CASSPLSGPRTGELFF. DNA for the CDR3: TGTGCCAGTAGCCCCCTTAGTGGGCCGCGCACCGGGGAGCTGTTTTTT.